These T cell receptor beta chains were read from a single sample in a study of T-cell memory formation after mild COVID-19. TCRdb re-called the 5' RACE reads through MiXCR, storing one row per CDR3 protein. This sample yields under 35,000 distinct CDR3 sequences, of which 7.4% are seen a single time; 12% to 15% belongs to the top ten. Sequencing was performed on PBMCs or a T cell subset sorted from them (not recorded which). The receptors stem from an adult woman who had mild COVID-19 (a few samples of this study predate the infection). Cell type and time point are not known. Both conserved end residues are part of each CDR3. A D gene is named only where the DNA matches it firmly. Each size is once, few, many, or a class for an expanded clone.

j_call v_call d_call clone_size cdr3_nt cdr3_aa
TRBJ1-1 TRBV5-1 NA many TGCGCCAGCAGCTTGGAGAGGGGGACGGCCCCTGAAGCTTTCTTT CASSLERGTAPEAFF
TRBJ2-1 TRBV20-1 NA many TGCAGTGCTAGCGGCCAGTCGGATCACAATGAGCAGTTCTTC CSASGQSDHNEQFF
TRBJ1-1 TRBV7-3 NA many TGTGCCACTAGCGGTTGGGCAACTAACACTGAAGCTTTCTTT CATSGWATNTEAFF
TRBJ1-1 TRBV7-2 NA many TGTGCCAGCAGCTTTAAGGCCAGGGACACTGAAGCTTTCTTT CASSFKARDTEAFF
TRBJ1-3 TRBV4-1 TRBD1 many TGCGCCAGCAGCCGACAGGGCCCCTCTGGAAACACCATATATTTT CASSRQGPSGNTIYF
TRBJ2-2 TRBV12-3/TRBV12-4 TRBD2 many TGTGCCAGCAGAGCGGGAGTCGACACCGGGGAGCTGTTTTTT CASRAGVDTGELFF
TRBJ1-4 TRBV2 NA few TGTGCCAGCAGTGCCCCCCGGGACGATAATGAAAAACTGTTTTTT CASSAPRDDNEKLFF
TRBJ1-5 TRBV30 NA many TGTGCCTGGAGTCGGACAGCCCAGCCCCAGCATTTT CAWSRTAQPQHF
TRBJ1-2 TRBV6-5 NA many TGTGCCAGCAGTTACTCGTTTTGGCAGAACTATGGCTACACCTTC CASSYSFWQNYGYTF
TRBJ1-6 TRBV5-5 TRBD1 many TGTGCCAGCAGCTCCAGACAGGGTTCACCCCTCCACTTT CASSSRQGSPLHF
TRBJ1-2 TRBV10-2 TRBD1 many TGCGCCAGCAGTGCAGACAGGGGGCGAGGCTATGGCTACACCTTC CASSADRGRGYGYTF
TRBJ2-1 TRBV6-2/TRBV6-3 NA many TGTGCCAGCAACCCCCCCGGGACCGCCGAGCAGTTCTTC CASNPPGTAEQFF
TRBJ1-1 TRBV5-1 TRBD1 many TGCGCCAGCAGCTTGACACAGGGGGACGGAGGTAAAGCTTTCTTT CASSLTQGDGGKAFF
TRBJ1-1 TRBV4-2 TRBD1 few TGTGCCAGCAGCCAAGAGGAGGGGGCCTTGAACACTGAAGCTTTCTTT CASSQEEGALNTEAFF
TRBJ2-7 TRBV3-1 NA many TGTGCCAGCAGCCCGCGACTAGTACTATACTACGAGCAGTACTTC CASSPRLVLYYEQYF